This T cell receptor beta chain was documented in a study of shared clonotypes between healthy human individuals. Study results and limitations: Exclusively blood specimens were collected; tissue repertoires likely differ. Read depth was anticipated to influence clonotype sharing among donors. Donors were few, which limited the genetic and exposure-history diversity represented.

Measured with immunoSEQ multiplex PCR; TCRdb has only the in-frame clones, and not every one. The sample lists about 990,000 clones, more than 75% occurring once. For this clone: Its antigen is currently unknown.

The healthy adult donors were HIV-negative and reported no recent acute infections or vaccinations. The TCR originated in a man younger than 30 in good health. Some clones in this sample may be carry-over from other donors' samples. What was sequenced was memory CD4+ T cells from PBMCs. The subset: CD45RA-negative fraction.

CDR3 residues: CASSLETTSYNEQFF. CDR3 coding DNA: TGCGCCAGCAGCTTGGAGACTACTTCCTACAATGAGCAGTTCTTC. This chain uses TRBV5-1 with TRBJ2-1; maybe TRBD2 (5 bases). Trimming shortened V by 0 bases and J by 1 base, and 8 bases separated the two germline ends. Germline V gene data show CDR1 as SGHRS and CDR2 as YFSETQ. The CDR3 extends over 15 amino acids.